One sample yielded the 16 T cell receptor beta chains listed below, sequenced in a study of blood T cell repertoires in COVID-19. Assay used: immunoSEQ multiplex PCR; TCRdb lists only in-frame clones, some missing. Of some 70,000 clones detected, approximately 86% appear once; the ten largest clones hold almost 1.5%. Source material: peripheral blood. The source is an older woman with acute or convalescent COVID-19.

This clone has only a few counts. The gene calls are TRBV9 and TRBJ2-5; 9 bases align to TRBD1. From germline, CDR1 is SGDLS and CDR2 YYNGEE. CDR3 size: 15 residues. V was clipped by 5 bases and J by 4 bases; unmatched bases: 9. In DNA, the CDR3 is TGTGCCAGCAGTGCCGGACAGGGGAGGGTAGAGACCCAGTACTTC. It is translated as CASSAGQGRVETQYF.

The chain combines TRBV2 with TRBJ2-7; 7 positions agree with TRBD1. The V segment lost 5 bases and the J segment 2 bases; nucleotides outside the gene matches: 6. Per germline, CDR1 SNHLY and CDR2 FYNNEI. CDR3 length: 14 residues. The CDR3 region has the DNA TGTGCCAGCAGTCGAAATACAGGGGCCTACGAGCAGTACTTC. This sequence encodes CASSRNTGAYEQYF.

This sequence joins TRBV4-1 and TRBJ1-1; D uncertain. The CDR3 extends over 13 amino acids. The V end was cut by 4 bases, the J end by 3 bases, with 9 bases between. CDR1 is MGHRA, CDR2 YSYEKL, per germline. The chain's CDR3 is CASSPPGDTEAFF. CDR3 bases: TGCGCCAGCAGCCCCCCCGGGGACACTGAAGCTTTCTTT.

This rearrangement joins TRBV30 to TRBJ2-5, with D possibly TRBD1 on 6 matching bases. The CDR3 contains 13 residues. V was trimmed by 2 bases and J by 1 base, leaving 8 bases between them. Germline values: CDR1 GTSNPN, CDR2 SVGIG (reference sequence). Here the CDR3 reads CAWSRTAQETQYF. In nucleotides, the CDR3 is TGTGCCTGGAGTAGGACAGCCCAAGAGACCCAGTACTTC. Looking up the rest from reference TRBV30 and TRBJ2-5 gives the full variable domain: SQTIHQWPATLVQPVGSPLSLECTVEGTSNPNLYWYRQAAGRGLQLLFYSVGIGQISSEVPQNLSASRPQDRQFILSSKKLLLSDSGFYLCAWSRTAQETQYFGPGTRLLVL.

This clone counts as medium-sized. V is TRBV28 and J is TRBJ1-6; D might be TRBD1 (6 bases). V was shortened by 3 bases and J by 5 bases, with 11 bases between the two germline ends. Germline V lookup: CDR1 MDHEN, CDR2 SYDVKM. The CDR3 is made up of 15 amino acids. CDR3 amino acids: CASSFVRTDNSPLHF. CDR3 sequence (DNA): TGTGCCAGCAGTTTCGTTCGGACAGATAATTCACCCCTCCACTTT.

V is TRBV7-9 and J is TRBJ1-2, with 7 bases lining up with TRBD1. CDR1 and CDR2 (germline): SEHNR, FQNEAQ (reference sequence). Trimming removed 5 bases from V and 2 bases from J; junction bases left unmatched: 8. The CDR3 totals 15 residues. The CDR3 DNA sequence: TGTGCCAGCAGCCAAGGCGGGACAGTCAACTATGGCTACACCTTC. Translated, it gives CASSQGGTVNYGYTF.

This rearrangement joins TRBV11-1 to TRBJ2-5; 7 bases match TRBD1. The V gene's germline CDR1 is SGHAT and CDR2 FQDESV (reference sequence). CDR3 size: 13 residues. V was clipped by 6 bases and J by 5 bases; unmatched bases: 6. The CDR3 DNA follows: TGTGCCAGCAGATACACAGGGGTGGAGACCCAGTACTTC. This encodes CASRYTGVETQYF.

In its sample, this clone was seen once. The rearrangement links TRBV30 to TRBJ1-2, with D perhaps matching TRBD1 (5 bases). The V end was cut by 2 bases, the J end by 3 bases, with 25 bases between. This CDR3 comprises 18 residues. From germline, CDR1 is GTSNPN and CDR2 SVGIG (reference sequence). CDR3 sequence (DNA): TGTGCCTGGAGTCCACGGGTCTGGAATCAGGGAAGGCACTATGGCTACACCTTC. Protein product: CAWSPRVWNQGRHYGYTF.

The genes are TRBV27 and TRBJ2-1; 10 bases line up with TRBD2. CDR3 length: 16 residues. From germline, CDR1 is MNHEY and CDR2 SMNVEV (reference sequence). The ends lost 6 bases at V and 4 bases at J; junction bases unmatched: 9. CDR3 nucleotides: TGTGCCAGCAGACTCAGCGGGGGGGGTTTTTACAATGAGCAGTTCTTC. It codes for CASRLSGGGFYNEQFF.

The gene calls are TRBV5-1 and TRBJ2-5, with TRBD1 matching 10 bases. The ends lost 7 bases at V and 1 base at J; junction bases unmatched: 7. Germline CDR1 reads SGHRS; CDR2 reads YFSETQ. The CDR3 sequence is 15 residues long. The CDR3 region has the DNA TGCGCCAGCGGAATTGGACAGGGGGGCCAAGAGACCCAGTACTTC. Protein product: CASGIGQGGQETQYF. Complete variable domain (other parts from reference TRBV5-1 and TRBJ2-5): KAGVTQTPRYLIKTRGQQVTLSCSPISGHRSVSWYQQTPGQGLQFLFEYFSETQRNKGNFPGRFSGRQFSNSRSEMNVSTLELGDSALYLCASGIGQGGQETQYFGPGTRLLVL.

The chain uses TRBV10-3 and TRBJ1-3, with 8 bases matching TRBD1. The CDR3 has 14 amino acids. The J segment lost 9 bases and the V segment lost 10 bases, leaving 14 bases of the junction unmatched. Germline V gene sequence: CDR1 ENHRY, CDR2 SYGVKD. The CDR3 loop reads CATRSDREGGTIYF. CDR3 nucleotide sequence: TGTGCCACCCGATCGGACAGGGAAGGGGGCACCATATATTTT.

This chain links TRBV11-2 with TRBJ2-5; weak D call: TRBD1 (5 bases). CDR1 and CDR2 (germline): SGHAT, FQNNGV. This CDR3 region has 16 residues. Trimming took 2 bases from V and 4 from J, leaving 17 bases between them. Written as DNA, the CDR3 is TGTGCCAGCAGCTTAAATCGTCATCCTCAGGGAGAGACCCAGTACTTC. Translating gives CASSLNRHPQGETQYF.

CDR3 sequence reads: CAWTRDFGYSPLHF. Written as DNA, the CDR3 is TGTGCCTGGACGAGGGACTTTGGATATTCACCCCTCCACTTT. This chain joins TRBV30 and TRBJ1-6, with a possible D match to TRBD1 (5 bases). V was trimmed by 4 bases and J by 8 bases, leaving 15 bases between them. The germline V gene has CDR1 GTSNPN and CDR2 SVGIG (reference sequence). The CDR3 has 14 residues.

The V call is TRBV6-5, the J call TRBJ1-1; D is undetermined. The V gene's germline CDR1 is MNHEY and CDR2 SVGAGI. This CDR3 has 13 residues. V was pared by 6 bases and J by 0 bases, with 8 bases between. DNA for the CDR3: TGTGCCAGCAGCGGGAAAATGAACACTGAAGCTTTCTTT. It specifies CASSGKMNTEAFF.

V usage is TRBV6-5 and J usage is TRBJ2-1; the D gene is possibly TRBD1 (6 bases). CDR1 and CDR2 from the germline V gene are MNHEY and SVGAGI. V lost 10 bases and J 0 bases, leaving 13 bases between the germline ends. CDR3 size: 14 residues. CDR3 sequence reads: CATATGPSYNEQFF. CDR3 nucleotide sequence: TGTGCCACCGCGACAGGCCCCTCCTACAATGAGCAGTTCTTC.

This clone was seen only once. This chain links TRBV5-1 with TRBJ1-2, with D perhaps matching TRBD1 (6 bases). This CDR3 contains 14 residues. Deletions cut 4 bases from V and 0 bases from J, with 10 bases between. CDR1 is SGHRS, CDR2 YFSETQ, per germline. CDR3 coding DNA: TGCGCCAGCAGCCGGGACACAACTAACTATGGCTACACCTTC. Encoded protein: CASSRDTTNYGYTF.